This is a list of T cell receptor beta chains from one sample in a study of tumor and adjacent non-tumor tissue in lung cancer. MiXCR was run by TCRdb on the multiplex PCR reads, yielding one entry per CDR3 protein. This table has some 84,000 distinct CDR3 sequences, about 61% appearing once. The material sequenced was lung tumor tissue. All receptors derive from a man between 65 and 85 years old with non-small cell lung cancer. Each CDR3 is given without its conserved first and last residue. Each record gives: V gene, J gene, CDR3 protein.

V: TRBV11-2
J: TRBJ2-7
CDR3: ANNSRTGMNEQY

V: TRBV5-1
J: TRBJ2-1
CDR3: ASGTGTSLVEQF

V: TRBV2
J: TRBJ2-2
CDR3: ASSLPGLTNTVELF

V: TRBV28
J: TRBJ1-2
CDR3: ASSLEVMGIYGYT

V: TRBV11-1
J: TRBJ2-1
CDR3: ASSWYLAGVPYNEQL

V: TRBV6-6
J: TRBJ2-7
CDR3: ASHKLAGDHEQY

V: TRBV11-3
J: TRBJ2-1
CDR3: ASSDRDRVNEQF

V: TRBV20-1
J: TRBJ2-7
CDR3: SVTEGYEQY

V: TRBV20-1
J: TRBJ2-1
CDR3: RARSPGGFYNEQF

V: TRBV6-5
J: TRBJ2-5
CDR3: ASSRTLAGGRETLY

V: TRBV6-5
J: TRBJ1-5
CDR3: ASSSRNREGEGNNQPQH

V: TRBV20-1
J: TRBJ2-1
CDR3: SAPRAGVYKEQF

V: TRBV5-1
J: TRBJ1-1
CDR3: ASSRGGQDIEAF

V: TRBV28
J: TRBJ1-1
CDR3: ACSRGGIMNTEAF

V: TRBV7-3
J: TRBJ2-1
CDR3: ASSLGDTRSNEQF

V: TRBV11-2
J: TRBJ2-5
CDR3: ASSRLILAGNQEIQY

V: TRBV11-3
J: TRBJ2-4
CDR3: ASSANRGSVKIIQY

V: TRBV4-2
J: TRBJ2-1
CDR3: ASSLGTGGNEGEQF

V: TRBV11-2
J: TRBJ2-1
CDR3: AGAPAVVGERF

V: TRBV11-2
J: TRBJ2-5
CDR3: ASSPGQETQY

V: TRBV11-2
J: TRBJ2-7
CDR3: ASSRAGDSSVEQY

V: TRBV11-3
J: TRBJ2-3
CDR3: ASSFGTGSTNTQY

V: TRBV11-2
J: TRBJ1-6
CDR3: ASSARDRVFSLLN

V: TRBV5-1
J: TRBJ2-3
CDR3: ASRVGTDTQY

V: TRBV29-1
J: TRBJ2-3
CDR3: SGILAGLTDTQY

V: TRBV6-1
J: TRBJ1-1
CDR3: ASETGELYAEAF

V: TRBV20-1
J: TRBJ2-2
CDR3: SAPGLAVNTGELF

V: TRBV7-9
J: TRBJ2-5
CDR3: ASSSGGVETQY

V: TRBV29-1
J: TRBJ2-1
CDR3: SVGQPYNEQF

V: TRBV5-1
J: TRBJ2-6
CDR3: ARSSQGATAGANVLT

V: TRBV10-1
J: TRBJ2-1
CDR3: ASRENFIQEQF

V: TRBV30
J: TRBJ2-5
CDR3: AWSDGTRVETQY

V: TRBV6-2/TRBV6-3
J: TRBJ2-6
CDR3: ASSRDASGTNVLT

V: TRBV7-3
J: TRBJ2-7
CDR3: ASGPGQGQEQY

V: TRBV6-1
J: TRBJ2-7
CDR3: AIFLDLSYEQY

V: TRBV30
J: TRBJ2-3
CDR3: AWSAGQGTDTQY

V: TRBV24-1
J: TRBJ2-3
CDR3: ATSDRWTDTLY

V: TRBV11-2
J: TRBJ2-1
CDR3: DNSQGLANEQF

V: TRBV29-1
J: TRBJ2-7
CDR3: SVGPKTSSEQY

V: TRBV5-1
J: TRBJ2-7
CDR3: ASSRGQEGTYEQY

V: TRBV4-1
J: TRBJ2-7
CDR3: ASSQDRIAGKYEQY

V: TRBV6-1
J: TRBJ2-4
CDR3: AGRGTSGELIAKNIQY